The 26 T cell receptor beta chains given below trace back to one sample, sequenced in a study of CD8+ T cells in alopecia areata. cDNA prepared by RNA extraction and subsequent reverse transcription served as the template for sequencing. Sequencing was performed with immunoSEQ multiplex PCR; in TCRdb, only in-frame clones are kept and a portion is missing. This table has some 110,000 clones, around three fifths appearing once. Described treatment: oral pan-JAK inhibitor, 5-10 mg twice daily. The sample in question was CD8+ T cells sorted from blood, obtained at week 24, from a patient treated with tofacitinib. These TCRs come from a human donor with alopecia areata.

The CDR3 loop is CASSYPGTPGNTIYF. DNA for the CDR3: TGTGCCAGCAGTTACCCCGGGACACCTGGAAACACCATATATTTT. V usage is TRBV6-7 and J usage is TRBJ1-3; the D gene is possibly TRBD1 (6 bases). TRBV6-7 is an ORF; its function is uncertain. V was pared by 2 bases and J by 2 bases, with 10 bases between. This CDR3 is built from 15 residues.

The chain has TRBV30 and TRBJ1-3; 7 bases agree with TRBD1. CDR1 and CDR2 (germline): GTSNPN, SVGIG (reference sequence). With V trimmed by 4 bases and J by 3 bases, 6 bases remained unmatched. The CDR3 totals 14 residues. CDR3 bases: TGTGCCTGGAACCCGACAGGGTTTGGAAACACCATATATTTT. Its protein product is CAWNPTGFGNTIYF.

The V gene is TRBV7-8, the J gene TRBJ1-1; 9 positions match TRBD1. With 5 bases clipped from V and 5 bases from J, the junction kept 9 bases outside the gene matches. Germline CDR1 SGHVS, CDR2 FQNEAQ. The CDR3 loop spans 15 amino acids. The chain's CDR3 is CASSVQQGAITEAFF. In nucleotides, the CDR3 is TGTGCCAGCAGCGTACAACAGGGGGCTATTACTGAAGCTTTCTTT.

This chain joins TRBV28 and TRBJ2-1; the match to TRBD2 covers 7 bases. This CDR3 region has 16 residues. Per the germline V gene, CDR1 is MDHEN and CDR2 is SYDVKM. Trimming at V came to 6 bases and at J to 5 bases, leaving 13 bases not matched to a gene. For the CDR3, the DNA is TGTGCCAGCAGCTCCACCAGGGAGCGGGGAGACAATGAGCAGTTCTTC. This gives the protein CASSSTRERGDNEQFF.

The chain carries TRBV30 and TRBJ2-5; the D gene could be TRBD1 or TRBD2 (6 bases each). The V end lost 4 bases, the J end lost 5 bases, and 11 bases lay between the germline ends. This CDR3 has 12 amino acids. From germline, CDR1 is GTSNPN and CDR2 SVGIG (reference sequence). CDR3 in DNA: TGTGCCTGGAACAGGGCGGGGGAGACCCAGTACTTC. This gives the protein CAWNRAGETQYF.

The count of this clone is one. The CDR3 DNA reads TGTGCCTGGAGTGTATTCCGGGACAGGGGTATCGAAAAACTGTTTTTT. Encoded protein: CAWSVFRDRGIEKLFF. The gene calls are TRBV30 and TRBJ1-4; 10 nucleotides align to TRBD1. CDR1 and CDR2 from the germline V gene are GTSNPN and SVGIG (reference sequence). The CDR3 contains 16 residues. V trimming: 0 bases; J trimming: 8 bases; junction bases outside the gene matches: 9.

V is TRBV6-4 and J is TRBJ2-3; TRBD2 is a possible D gene (5 bases). Germline-derived CDR1 and CDR2 are MRHNA and SNTAGT. Trimming pared 10 bases from V and 0 bases from J, leaving 11 bases between. This CDR3 region has 13 residues. The DNA for the CDR3 is TGTGCCACCGGCGGGCCTAGCACAGATACGCAGTATTTT. It specifies CATGGPSTDTQYF.

A few counts support this clone. The V and J genes are TRBV6-5 and TRBJ1-1; D gene uncertain. The germline V gene encodes CDR1 MNHEY and CDR2 SVGAGI. Trimming cost V 10 bases and J 2 bases, with 17 bases left between them. The CDR3 consists of 14 residues. The CDR3 sequence is CATLPQPSNTEAFF. CDR3 nucleotides: TGTGCCACCCTTCCACAGCCTTCCAACACTGAAGCTTTCTTT.

The V call is TRBV5-6, the J call TRBJ2-4; D is possibly TRBD1 (5 bases). CDR3 size: 14 residues. Trimming pared 1 base from V and 7 bases from J, leaving 12 bases between. Germline CDR1 SGHDT, CDR2 YYEEEE. The CDR3 nucleotides are TGTGCCAGCAGCTTGCCCCCAGGGCATAACATTCAGTACTTC. It translates to CASSLPPGHNIQYF.

This clone was observed a handful of times. The CDR3 is CASSGPGVSSYNEQFF. The CDR3, as DNA: TGTGCCAGCAGCGGGCCAGGGGTAAGCTCCTACAATGAGCAGTTCTTC. The rearrangement uses TRBV9 and TRBJ2-1; perhaps TRBD1 as D (6 bases). Germline V lookup: CDR1 SGDLS, CDR2 YYNGEE. This CDR3 has 16 amino acids. Trimming left V 3 bases short and J 0 bases short, with 13 bases between.

This clone was picked up many times. The J gene is TRBJ1-5, the V gene TRBV30, with 8 bases matching TRBD1. V was pared by 4 bases and J by 6 bases, with 8 bases of the junction left unmatched. The CDR3 sequence is 14 residues long. The V gene's germline CDR1 is GTSNPN and CDR2 SVGIG (reference sequence). The chain's CDR3 is CAWTMGQGAQPQHF. Here the CDR3 DNA reads TGTGCCTGGACAATGGGGCAGGGGGCTCAGCCCCAGCATTTT.

The sample holds a few counts of this clone. V gene TRBV7-9 combines with J gene TRBJ2-5; TRBD1 agrees at 7 bases. CDR3 length equals 14 residues. J lost 10 bases, V lost 5 bases, and 13 bases had no gene match. Per germline, CDR1 SEHNR and CDR2 FQNEAQ (reference sequence). CDR3 residues: CASSLRDSGLDQYF. Written as DNA, the CDR3 is TGTGCCAGCAGCCTACGGGACAGCGGATTAGACCAGTACTTC.

The chain recombines TRBV29-1 with TRBJ2-1; maybe TRBD2 (6 bases). The CDR3 runs 14 residues. Per the germline V gene, CDR1 is SQVTM and CDR2 is ANQGSEA. V lost 6 bases and J 6 bases, leaving 18 bases between the germline ends. The CDR3 is CSVAEGMPSNEQFF. CDR3 nucleotides: TGCAGCGTCGCGGAGGGAATGCCTTCCAATGAGCAGTTCTTC.

The V gene is TRBV4-1, the J gene TRBJ1-6; D is possibly TRBD1 (6 bases). The CDR3 consists of 14 residues. V was shortened by 0 bases and J by 9 bases, with 9 bases between the two germline ends. CDR1 and CDR2 from the germline V gene are MGHRA and YSYEKL. The CDR3 DNA reads as TGCGCCAGCAGCCAAGAGGGGGGGCTTTCACCCCTCCACTTT. Protein product: CASSQEGGLSPLHF.

The chain uses TRBV15 and TRBJ2-1; tentative D call: TRBD2 (6 bases). Per germline, CDR1 LNHNV and CDR2 YYDKDF (reference sequence). Trimming removed 3 bases from V and 7 bases from J, with 16 bases in between. This CDR3 region has 15 residues. This chain's CDR3 is CATSSGGEQWNEQFF. The CDR3 nucleotides read TGTGCCACCAGCAGTGGAGGGGAACAATGGAATGAGCAGTTCTTC. Looking up the rest from reference TRBV15 and TRBJ2-1 gives the full variable domain: DAMVIQNPRYQVTQFGKPVTLSCSQTLNHNVMYWYQQKSSQAPKLLFHYYDKDFNNEADTPDNFQSRRPNTSFCFLDIRSPGLGDTAMYLCATSSGGEQWNEQFFGPGTRLTVL.

The V call is TRBV5-8, the J call TRBJ1-1; the D is unclear. This CDR3 spans 15 amino acids. The V gene's germline CDR1 is SGHTS and CDR2 YDEGEE. Trimming removed 0 bases at V and 1 base at J, with 10 bases between. CDR3 residues: CASSLAGRRNTEAFF. CDR3 DNA: TGTGCCAGCAGCTTGGCCGGGCGTCGGAACACTGAAGCTTTCTTT.

V usage is TRBV19 and J usage is TRBJ2-7; D gene unclear. Germline lookup yields CDR1 LNHDA and CDR2 SQIVND (reference sequence). This CDR3 has 13 amino acids. V lost 8 bases to trimming and J lost 5 bases, with 16 bases between them. The CDR3 loop is CASAGSPLNEQYF. The DNA of the CDR3 is TGTGCCAGTGCCGGCAGTCCCCTCAACGAGCAGTACTTC.

V and J are TRBV27 and TRBJ1-5; D remains unclear. Germline V gene sequence: CDR1 MNHEY, CDR2 SMNVEV (reference sequence). This CDR3 has 13 residues. V dropped 8 bases and J dropped 1 base, with 9 bases sitting between them. This CDR3 is CASAPRSNQPQHF. For the CDR3, the DNA is TGTGCCAGCGCCCCGCGCAGCAATCAGCCCCAGCATTTT.

This clone occurred once. V is TRBV2 and J is TRBJ1-3; D is undetermined. CDR3 length equals 14 residues. V lost 2 bases, J lost 2 bases, and 7 bases lay in between. CDR1 and CDR2 (germline): SNHLY, FYNNEI. The CDR3 coding sequence is TGTGCCAGCAGTGAATTCCAAGCTGGAAACACCATATATTTT. Residues: CASSEFQAGNTIYF.

With regard to this clone: The sample contains more than one DNA sequence encoding this CDR3. The rearrangement uses TRBV5-6 and TRBJ1-1; D is undetermined. CDR3 length: 13 amino acids. The V gene's germline CDR1 is SGHDT and CDR2 YYEEEE. Trimming pared 0 bases from V and 2 bases from J, leaving 5 bases between. This CDR3 is CASSLGGNTEAFF. CDR3 sequence (DNA): TGTGCCAGCAGCTTGGGGGGAAACACTGAAGCTTTCTTT.

This clone was counted a few times. The genes are TRBV27 and TRBJ1-4, with TRBD1 matching 7 bases. The length of the CDR3 is 15 residues. Germline V CDR1 and CDR2: MNHEY, SMNVEV (reference sequence). The V and J ends lost 3 bases and 7 bases, in that order; junction bases with no gene match: 8. The CDR3 region is CASSLEGAGGEKLFF. The CDR3 DNA is TGTGCCAGCAGTTTGGAAGGGGCAGGGGGTGAAAAACTGTTTTTT.

This clone was found a few times. The genes are TRBV11-3 and TRBJ2-2; 8 bases line up with TRBD1. The CDR3 runs to 18 residues. Germline CDR1 is SGHNT and CDR2 is YENEEA. V lost 1 base, J lost 3 bases, and 10 bases stayed unmatched. CDR3 sequence (DNA): TGTGCCAGCAGCTTAGCATCGGACAGGGAAGGAGACACCGGGGAGCTGTTTTTT. It specifies CASSLASDREGDTGELFF. Based on the CDR3 plus reference TRBV11-3 and TRBJ2-2, the full variable domain is EAGVVQSPRYKIIEKKQPVAFWCNPISGHNTLYWYLQNLGQGPELLIRYENEEAVDDSQLPKDRFSAERLKGVDSTLKIQPAELGDSAVYLCASSLASDREGDTGELFFGEGSRLTVL.

This clone was seen more than once but under ten times. The chain joins TRBV13 to TRBJ2-7; TRBD2 agrees at 7 bases. V shed 5 bases and J 4 bases; nucleotides not matched to a gene: 11. The germline V gene encodes CDR1 PRHDT and CDR2 FYEKMQ (reference sequence). The CDR3 spans 15 residues. For the CDR3, the DNA is TGTGCCAGCAGCACCGGGACCGGCGGGGGATACGAGCAGTACTTC. Translation gives CASSTGTGGGYEQYF.

V and J are TRBV4-2 and TRBJ1-5; no definite D call. The CDR3 extends over 15 amino acids. Germline lookup yields CDR1 LGHNA and CDR2 YNFKEQ. The V end lost 0 bases, the J end lost 4 bases, and 10 bases lay between the germline ends. The CDR3, as DNA: TGTGCCAGCAGCCAAGACTTCCCCGGTAATCAGCCCCAGCATTTT. This encodes CASSQDFPGNQPQHF.

The chain carries TRBV15 and TRBJ2-1; the D gene is possibly TRBD2 (6 bases). Germline V gives CDR1 LNHNV, CDR2 YYDKDF (reference sequence). The CDR3 contains 14 residues. V lost 4 bases, J lost 10 bases, and 17 bases lay in between. The CDR3 DNA reads as TGTGCCACCAGCACCCCCCTTAGCGGATTAGAGCAGTTCTTC. Translation: CATSTPLSGLEQFF.

V usage is TRBV10-3 and J usage is TRBJ2-3, with TRBD2 identical over 15 bases. The CDR3 totals 18 residues. J was trimmed by 2 bases and V by 10 bases; bases with no gene match: 13. CDR1 ENHRY and CDR2 SYGVKD come from the germline V gene. The DNA for the CDR3 is TGTGCCACCGCGGGGACTAGCGGGGGGCCTCCGCCCACAGATACGCAGTATTTT. Amino acids: CATAGTSGGPPPTDTQYF.